The sequence of this T cell receptor beta chain was determined in a study of blood T cell repertoires in COVID-19. Study in general: Some COVID-19 samples were acute and others convalescent; all came from the United States, Italy and Spain. In each case, the material was cDNA or gDNA derived from T cells, B-cell-depleted T cells, or PBMCs.

CDR3 length: 16 amino acids. The ends were cut back, 1 base at V and 0 bases at J, with 10 bases in the middle. CDR1 is KGHSH, CDR2 LQKENI, per germline. Under the authors' procedure: Amplification with reference gene primers provided the estimates of nucleated cell counts. Profiled with immunoSEQ multiplex PCR; TCRdb holds only in-frame clones, not every one. Clone size and V and J calls were adopted from that table, with D and trimming inferred from the DNA. The table includes roughly 260,000 clones, approximately 86% detected once. The genes are TRBV18 and TRBJ1-3, with a tentative D call TRBD1 (6 bases). Sequencing was performed on peripheral blood. The clonotype was recovered from a woman between 18 and 29 years old with acute or convalescent COVID-19. CDR3 DNA sequence: TGTGCCAGCTCACCACTCGGCAGGGGCTCTGGAAACACCATATATTTT. This gives the protein CASSPLGRGSGNTIYF.